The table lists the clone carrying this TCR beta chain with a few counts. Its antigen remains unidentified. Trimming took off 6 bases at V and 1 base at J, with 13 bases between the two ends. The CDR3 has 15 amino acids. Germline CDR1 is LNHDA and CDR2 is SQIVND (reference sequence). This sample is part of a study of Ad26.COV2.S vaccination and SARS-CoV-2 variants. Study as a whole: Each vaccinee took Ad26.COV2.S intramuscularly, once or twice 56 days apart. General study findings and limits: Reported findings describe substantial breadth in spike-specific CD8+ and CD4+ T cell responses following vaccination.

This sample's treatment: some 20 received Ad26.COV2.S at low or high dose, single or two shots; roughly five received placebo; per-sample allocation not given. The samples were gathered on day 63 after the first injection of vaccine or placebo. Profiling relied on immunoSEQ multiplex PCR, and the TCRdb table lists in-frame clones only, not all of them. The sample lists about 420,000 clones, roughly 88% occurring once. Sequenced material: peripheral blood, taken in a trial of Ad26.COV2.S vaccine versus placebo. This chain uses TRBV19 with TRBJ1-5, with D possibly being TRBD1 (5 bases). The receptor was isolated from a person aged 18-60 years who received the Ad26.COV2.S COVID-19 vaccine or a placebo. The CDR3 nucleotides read TGTGCCAGTAGGGAGAGAGGGGAAAGCAATCAGCCCCAGCATTTT. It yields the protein CASRERGESNQPQHF. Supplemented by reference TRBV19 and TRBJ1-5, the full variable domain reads DGGITQSPKYLFRKEGQNVTLSCEQNLNHDAMYWYRQDPGQGLRLIYYSQIVNDFQKGDIAEGYSVSREKKESFPLTVTSAQKNPTAFYLCASRERGESNQPQHFGDGTRLSIL.